This T cell receptor beta chain is from a study of blood T cell repertoires in COVID-19. This CDR3 spans 14 amino acids. Germline V gives CDR1 MNHEY, CDR2 SVGAGI. V was clipped by 7 bases and J by 8 bases, with 20 bases between them. This clone came up once. Per the original data handling: Using reference gene primer amplification, nucleated cell counts were estimated. The assay was immunoSEQ multiplex PCR, and TCRdb's table has in-frame clones only and misses some. V and J calls plus clone size are reproduced from that table; the DNA served to infer D and trimming. The profile shows approximately 400,000 clones, around nine tenths of them singletons. Study members were between about 18 and 100 years old and lived in 20 to 30 US regions. Cohort allocation depended upon clinical history that participants reported. In Cohort 3, a recovered donor had either two negative PCRs, clearance, or symptom resolution.

This chain joins TRBV6-5 and TRBJ1-2, with a possible D match to TRBD1 (6 bases). This TCR came from a woman under 30 who had recovered from COVID-19. The sequenced material came from PBMCs or T cells enriched from blood (not recorded which). The CDR3 sequence is CASNPTWAGVGYTF. The CDR3 region has the DNA TGTGCCAGCAACCCGACCTGGGCAGGGGTGGGCTACACCTTC.